This T cell receptor (beta chain) emerged from a study of T cell changes during pregnancy in multiple sclerosis. Clones were read by immunoSEQ multiplex PCR, and TCRdb kept only the in-frame ones, dropping some. The sample consists of 30,000 to 35,000 clones, around 90% of them appearing once. With V trimmed by 0 bases and J by 8 bases, 8 bases remained unmatched. In germline, CDR1 is LNHNV, CDR2 YYDKDF (reference sequence). The CDR3 covers 15 residues. The chain recombines TRBV15 with TRBJ1-2; TRBD1 agrees at 8 bases. This receptor was identified in a female donor in good health, enrolled as a control in a pregnancy study. Sequences were derived from CD4+ T cells from peripheral blood mononuclear cells, sampled in the third trimester of pregnancy. This chain's CDR3 is CATSRDTTGAGGYTF. CDR3 coding DNA: TGTGCCACCAGCAGAGATACGACAGGGGCAGGAGGCTACACCTTC.